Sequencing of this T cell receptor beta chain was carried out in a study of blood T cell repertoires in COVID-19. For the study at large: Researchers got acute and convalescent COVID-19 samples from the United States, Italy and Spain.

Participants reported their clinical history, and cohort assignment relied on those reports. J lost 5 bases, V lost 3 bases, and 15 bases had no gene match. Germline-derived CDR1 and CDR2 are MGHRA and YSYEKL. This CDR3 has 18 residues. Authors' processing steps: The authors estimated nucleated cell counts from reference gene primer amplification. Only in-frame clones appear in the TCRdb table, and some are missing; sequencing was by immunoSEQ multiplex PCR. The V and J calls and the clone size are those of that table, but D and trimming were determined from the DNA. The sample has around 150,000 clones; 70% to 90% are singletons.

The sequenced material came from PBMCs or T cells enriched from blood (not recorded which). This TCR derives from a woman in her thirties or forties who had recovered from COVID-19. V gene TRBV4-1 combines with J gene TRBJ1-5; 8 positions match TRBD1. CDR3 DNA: TGCGCCAGCAGCCAGTACCTTTCCCAGGGGGCGCAGGATCAGCCCCAGCATTTT. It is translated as CASSQYLSQGAQDQPQHF.